One and the same sample provided the 3 T cell receptor beta chains below, sequenced in a study of T cells in Graves' hyperthyroidism and ophthalmopathy (dated by TCRdb to the late 2010s). Libraries were prepared through multiplex PCR. The sequencing machine was an Illumina HiSeq 2000. TCR beta CDR3 regions were amplified from RNA transcripts. A first-round RT-PCR of the TCR CDR3 used the HTBI primer set with the Qiagen OneStep RT-PCR kit. TCRdb's own reprocessing of the public reads used fastp at Q25 and MiXCR and kept productive beta chains. Rows merge per CDR3 protein into single entries with the most common DNA and genes. The sample table records around 280,000 distinct CDR3 sequences; approximately 12% of these occur just once. The top ten constitute 7.5% to 8% of the sample. Material for sequencing was blood. The receptors shown here come from a woman younger than 45 with Graves' hyperthyroidism that later progressed to Graves' ophthalmopathy.

In this sample, this clonotype turned up many times. This chain links TRBV6-1 with TRBJ1-2; no clear D. This CDR3 spans 11 amino acids. Germline loops: CDR1 MNHNS, CDR2 SASEGT. Trimming stripped 7 bases from V and 8 bases from J, with 11 bases between. The CDR3 sequence: CASTGERGYTF. The CDR3 region has the DNA TGTGCCAGCACTGGGGAGCGCGGCTACACCTTC.

As to this clonotype: This may stem from a read error, because a much larger clone lies one nucleotide away. The chain is built from TRBV7-8 and TRBJ2-1; no firm D call. This CDR3 region has 14 residues. In germline, CDR1 is SGHVS, CDR2 FQNEAQ. The CDR3 reads CASSPREAYNEQVF. CDR3 sequence (DNA): TGTGCCAGCAGCCCCCGCGAGGCATACAATGAGCAGGTCTTC.

This clonotype was seen ten or more times. This chain connects TRBV2 to TRBJ1-5; D not resolved. The germline V gene encodes CDR1 SNHLY and CDR2 FYNNEI. The CDR3 contains 15 residues. V dropped 3 bases and J dropped 6 bases, with 15 bases sitting between them. The CDR3 sequence: CASSDLWEGTQPQHF. CDR3 in DNA: TGTGCCAGCAGTGACCTATGGGAGGGCACTCAGCCCCAGCATTTT.